This T cell receptor beta chain was found in a study of blood T cell repertoires in COVID-19. Study information: The United States, Italy and Spain provided the acute and convalescent COVID-19 samples. PBMCs, B-cell-depleted T cells, or T cells provided the cDNA or gDNA that made up the material.

This clone was observed a few times. In the original analysis: Using reference gene primer amplification, nucleated cell counts were estimated. Sequencing was performed with immunoSEQ multiplex PCR; in TCRdb, only in-frame clones are kept and a portion is missing. The V and J calls and clone size come from that table; D and trimming were worked out from the DNA. The sample records around 250,000 clones, about nine tenths being singletons. Germline V gene data show CDR1 as SGHAT and CDR2 as FQNNGV. With 1 base removed from V and 5 bases from J, the gap between germline ends came to 9 bases. This CDR3 region has 13 residues.

This clonotype originated in a man aged 25-45 years who had recovered from COVID-19. The sample taken for sequencing was peripheral blood. The J gene is TRBJ2-7, the V gene TRBV11-2, with unresolved D. CDR3 region: CASSLGLSNEQYF. CDR3 DNA: TGTGCCAGCAGCTTAGGTTTGTCAAACGAGCAGTACTTC.